This TCR beta chain came from a study of neurological immune-mediated disorders. This clonotype appeared a few times. Its antigen is not identified. The length of the CDR3 is 13 residues. CDR1 is MNHNS, CDR2 SASEGT, per germline. Trimming left V 3 bases short and J 2 bases short, with 5 bases between. cDNA synthesis was performed by 5'RACE with 10-nucleotide random UMIs. TCRdb re-analysed the 5' RACE reads in MiXCR, keeping a single row per CDR3 protein. The sample contains 70,000 to 90,000 distinct CDR3 sequences, around 4.6% of which appear only once. Study observations and caveats: When grouped phylogenetically, the repertoires of 18 of the 34 multiple sclerosis patients fell together in one related-CDR3 cluster, which is a possible signature. Whereas HTLV-1-associated myelopathy showed the most TCR clonal expansion, multiple sclerosis showed the least, with levels below those of healthy controls.

The chain carries TRBV6-1 and TRBJ1-3; D is uncertain. Sequenced material: PBMCs. The sequence derives from a woman between 25 and 40 years old with multiple sclerosis. The CDR3 DNA reads as TGTGCCAGCAGTGACCCCACTGGAAACACCATATATTTT. Translating gives CASSDPTGNTIYF.